This T cell receptor beta chain emerged from a study of blood T cell repertoires in COVID-19. Looking at the study overall: The United States, Italy and Spain were the sources of the acute and convalescent COVID-19 samples. PBMCs, B-cell-depleted T cells, or T cells were the source of the cDNA or gDNA that made up the material.

The Seattle site enrolled patients during active infection and followed them longitudinally. Germline CDR1 is MDHEN and CDR2 is SYDVKM. V shed 3 bases, J shed 11 bases, and the junction held 9 bases outside the gene matches. CDR3 size: 14 residues. As originally analysed: Reference gene primer amplification in the assay estimated nucleated cell counts. Assay used: immunoSEQ multiplex PCR; TCRdb lists only in-frame clones, some missing. D and trimming come from the DNA, and the V and J calls and clone size come from that table. The data hold some 200,000 clones, with roughly 80% observed a single time.

The sequenced sample consisted of peripheral blood. The receptor was isolated from a woman in her 70s with COVID-19, enrolled during active disease. The chain joins TRBV28 to TRBJ1-4; TRBD1 matches at 7 bases. Here the CDR3 DNA reads TGTGCCAGCAGTTTGGCTCAGGGGGGTAGGAAACTGTTTTTT. This codes for CASSLAQGGRKLFF.